This T cell receptor (beta chain) appears in the sequencing data of a study of T cells in Graves' hyperthyroidism and ophthalmopathy (dated by TCRdb to between 2018 and 2021). About the investigation overall: Peripheral blood was collected at initial diagnosis, before any treatment. To identify distinguishing TCR V-J signatures, a discovery cohort of around 100 patients was used, comprising 40 to 45 with Graves' ophthalmopathy and around 57 with stable Graves' hyperthyroidism. Thyroid tissue and blood T-cell repertoires from several Graves' hyperthyroidism patients were also compared in the study. The 100 or so discovery patients were randomly divided into training and test sets at a 7:3 ratio. Prospective prediction of ophthalmopathy was tested in an independent validation cohort of 18 to 20 hyperthyroidism patients and some 17 patients who later progressed to ophthalmopathy. The paper reports TCR Vbeta CDR3 sequencing of over 120 peripheral blood samples: fewer than 50 ophthalmopathy, under 80 hyperthyroidism and around 17 progressor patients. After sampling, hyperthyroidism patients received methimazole starting at 30 mg daily, and ophthalmopathy patients received high-dose intravenous methylprednisolone. What the authors observed across the whole study: During validation, the model predicted progression to ophthalmopathy a median of around six months ahead of onset, with around 71% sensitivity and 72% to 85% specificity. Sample size was not statistically predetermined, and blinding of investigators to group allocation was not performed. Most expanded thyroid clonotypes (frequency above 0.001) were also detected in blood, suggesting blood repertoires may reflect thyroid immune responses. In cross-validation, a model built on a 13 V-J signature told ophthalmopathy apart from stable hyperthyroidism with approximately 91% sensitivity and about 81% specificity, and in testing the same model reached 80%/75%.

Ophthalmopathy patients had moderately to severely active disease, with a Clinical Activity Score of 3 or more, a NOSPECS grade of 4 or more, and a disease duration of less than 3 months. Exclusion was applied to patients with uncontrolled infections, other autoimmune diseases, pregnancy or lactation. Diagnoses were based on clinical symptoms, serum thyroxine and TRAb, thyroid ultrasound and orbital computed tomography. PBMCs were separated from roughly 10 ml of fresh peripheral blood using Ficoll-Paque density gradient centrifugation. Total RNA was extracted using Trizol reagent, and RNA quality was assessed on an Agilent 2100 Bioanalyzer. The TCR beta CDR3 regions were amplified from RNA transcripts. The TCR CDR3 was subjected to a first round of RT-PCR using the HTBI primer set and the Qiagen OneStep RT-PCR kit. A second multiplex PCR round built the libraries, followed by size selection and purification. Sequencing of the libraries was done on an Illumina HiSeq2000 using paired-end 100 bp reads. For the original study's pipeline: Raw data were processed with SOAPnuke, discarding reads with adapters, uncalled bases, mean Phred below 15, or no exact constant-primer or identifier match. COPE v1.2.5 was used to merge high-quality paired reads, and clonotypes were defined as unique nucleotide sequences. MiTCR v1.1 was used to align the clonotypes against IMGT TRBV, TRBD and TRBJ reference segments. Only V-J combinations with frequency above 0.0001, covering about 99% of repertoires, were analysed. The TCS score was defined as the ratio of F50 (clonal expansion) to E x V (chaos), calculated using BLOSUM62-based TCRdist between CDR3 peptides within each V-J. Welch's t-statistics and random forest reduced approximately 520 V-J features to about 13, which were used in a naive Bayes classifier (R e1071). TCRdb applied fastp at Q25 and MiXCR to the public reads, then kept only in-frame beta chains. Merged by CDR3 protein, the rows form single entries marked with the most common genes and DNA. What appears here as the V and J calls and clone size reflects TCRdb's work, not the paper's. The sample profile shows about 640,000 distinct CDR3 sequences; 20% to 25% of them were found once. Roughly 30% of the sample is held by the ten biggest clonotypes.

This clonotype was seen repeatedly, ten times or more. The clone's antigen remains unknown. There are no base qualities to consult, and no much larger clone falls within one base. CDR1 and CDR2, looked up from the germline V gene, are SGHAT and FQNNGV. Counted from cysteine to phenylalanine, this CDR3 has 14 amino acids. This entry keeps only the CDR3 DNA: 42 bases, framed from base 1. V ends up 1 base short and J 4 bases short, with an unmatched junction base count of 2. This receptor was identified in a man aged 25-45 years with Graves' ophthalmopathy. Sequenced sample: blood. The sequence joins TRBV11-2 to TRBJ1-1, and TRBD1 matches 8 of the central bases. Read as DNA, the sequence is TGTGCCAGCAGCTTAGGACAGGGGAGCACTGAAGCTTTCTTT. Translated, it reads CASSLGQGSTEAFF.